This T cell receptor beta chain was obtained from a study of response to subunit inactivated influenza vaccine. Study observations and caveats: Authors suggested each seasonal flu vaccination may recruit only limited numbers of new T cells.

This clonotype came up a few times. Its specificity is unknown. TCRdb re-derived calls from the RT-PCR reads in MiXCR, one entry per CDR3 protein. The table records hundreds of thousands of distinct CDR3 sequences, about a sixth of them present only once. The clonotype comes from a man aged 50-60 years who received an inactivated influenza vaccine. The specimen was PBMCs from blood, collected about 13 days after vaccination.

DNA of the CDR3: TGTGCCATCAGTGCGGACAGGGCGCAGGGCACTGAAGCTTTCTTT. Its translation is CAISADRAQGTEAFF. V usage is TRBV10-3 and J usage is TRBJ1-1, with 8 bases identical to TRBD1. The CDR3 extends over 15 amino acids. Per germline, CDR1 ENHRY and CDR2 SYGVKD. V shed 4 bases and J 4 bases; nucleotides not matched to a gene: 8.